Listed here are 25 T cell receptor beta chains from one sample, sequenced in a study of shared clonotypes between healthy human individuals. Only in-frame clones appear in the TCRdb table, and some are missing; sequencing was by immunoSEQ multiplex PCR. The repertoire holds around 1.5 million clones, 98% seen once, with roughly 0.4% in the top ten. The specimen sequenced was naive CD4+ T cells sorted from blood. Subset meaning: CD45RA+ positively selected. The receptors were sampled from a man in his thirties or forties in good health.

The CDR3 DNA reads TGTGCCAGGGCCCGGACAGGAGGCTCCTACGAGCAGTACTTC. It translates to CARARTGGSYEQYF. V is TRBV5-8 and J is TRBJ2-7; TRBD1 matches at 7 bases. Germline values: CDR1 SGHTS, CDR2 YDEGEE. This CDR3 region has 14 residues. The ends lost 8 bases at V and 0 bases at J; junction bases unmatched: 8. The full variable domain, with the rest looked up from reference TRBV5-8 and TRBJ2-7, is EAGVTQSPTHLIKTRGQQATLRCSPISGHTSVYWYQQALGLGLQFLLWYDEGEERNRGNFPPRFSGRQFPNYSSELNVNALELEDSALYLCARARTGGSYEQYFGPGTRLTVT.

J is TRBJ1-2 and V is TRBV9, with TRBD1 as a possible D gene (5 bases). From germline, CDR1 is SGDLS and CDR2 YYNGEE. V lost 3 bases to trimming and J lost 8 bases, with 20 bases between them. This CDR3 comprises 15 residues. The chain's CDR3 is CASSAHSDSYVGYTF. CDR3 DNA: TGTGCCAGCAGCGCCCATTCTGACAGCTATGTCGGCTACACCTTC.

Here the CDR3 DNA reads TGTGCCAGCAGTTACTCGAGGGCAGCCAACTATGGCTACACCTTC. As protein: CASSYSRAANYGYTF. V usage is TRBV6-5 and J usage is TRBJ1-2; D gene uncertain. The ends were cut back, 0 bases at V and 2 bases at J, with 10 bases in the middle. Germline assignment: CDR1 MNHEY and CDR2 SVGAGI. CDR3 length equals 15 residues.

This clone was counted once. The V call is TRBV5-6, the J call TRBJ1-5; TRBD1 agrees at 7 bases. Per germline, CDR1 SGHDT and CDR2 YYEEEE. The V gene end was trimmed by 3 bases and the J gene end by 3 bases; junction bases not matched to a gene: 6. The CDR3 is 15 residues long. DNA for the CDR3: TGTGCCAGCAGCTCGACAGGGAATAACAATCAGCCCCAGCATTTT. This gives the protein CASSSTGNNNQPQHF. The full variable domain, with the rest looked up from reference TRBV5-6 and TRBJ1-5, is DAGVTQSPTHLIKTRGQQVTLRCSPKSGHDTVSWYQQALGQGPQFIFQYYEEEERQRGNFPDRFSGHQFPNYSSELNVNALLLGDSALYLCASSSTGNNNQPQHFGDGTRLSIL.

This chain links TRBV7-2 with TRBJ1-5, with unresolved D. The CDR3 is 16 residues long. The V and J ends lost 5 bases and 0 bases respectively, with 14 bases between them. Germline V gene lookup returns CDR1 SGHTA and CDR2 FQGNSA. Here the CDR3 reads CASSLESILSNQPQHF. The CDR3, as DNA: TGTGCCAGCAGCCTCGAGAGCATTCTTAGCAATCAGCCCCAGCATTTT.

This chain joins TRBV7-9 and TRBJ1-2, with 8 bases lining up with TRBD1. J was trimmed by 5 bases and V by 5 bases; bases with no gene match: 7. CDR1 SEHNR and CDR2 FQNEAQ come from the germline V gene (reference sequence). CDR3 size: 14 residues. In DNA form, the CDR3 reads TGTGCCAGCAGCCATGGGACAGGTCCTTATGGCTACACCTTC. Translated: CASSHGTGPYGYTF.

CDR3 sequence reads: CASRTRTGHGYTF. CDR3 bases: TGTGCCAGCAGAACCCGGACAGGGCATGGCTACACCTTC. V is TRBV6-5 and J is TRBJ1-2; 8 bases align to TRBD1. V lost 6 bases to trimming and J lost 6 bases; unmatched junction nucleotides: 6. The CDR3 runs to 13 residues. Per the germline V gene, CDR1 is MNHEY and CDR2 is SVGAGI.

The rearrangement joins TRBV19 to TRBJ1-5; 8 positions match TRBD1. This CDR3 is 15 amino acids long. Germline CDR1 is LNHDA and CDR2 is SQIVND (reference sequence). The junction had 9 bases not matched to a gene; V was cut back by 5 bases and J by 6 bases. CDR3 DNA: TGTGCCAGTAGTTTCGACAGGGGAAGAACTCAGCCCCAGCATTTT. The encoded protein is CASSFDRGRTQPQHF.

This chain connects TRBV11-2 to TRBJ2-2, with D possibly matching TRBD2 (5 bases). The CDR3 spans 13 residues. The V gene lost 5 bases and the J gene lost 8 bases, with 12 bases spanning the gap. The germline CDR1 and CDR2 sequences are SGHAT and FQNNGV. The CDR3 bases are TGTGCCAGCAGCCCCCGGGGAGTTGGGGAGCTGTTTTTT. Translating it yields CASSPRGVGELFF.

The rearrangement uses TRBV6-1 and TRBJ2-7; D not certain. The CDR3 extends over 12 amino acids. The germline V gene encodes CDR1 MNHNS and CDR2 SASEGT. Trimming stripped 2 bases from V and 9 bases from J, with 11 bases between. CDR3 sequence: CASSESRNGQYF. The CDR3 DNA reads TGTGCCAGCAGTGAATCAAGAAATGGGCAGTACTTC.

This clone was seen a single time. The chain couples TRBV7-9 to TRBJ2-7; D is possibly TRBD1 (6 bases). Germline CDR1 SEHNR, CDR2 FQNEAQ (reference sequence). V was clipped by 5 bases and J by 2 bases, with 13 bases between them. The CDR3 extends over 14 amino acids. The CDR3 region has the DNA TGTGCCAGCAGCCGTCGGGACAAAACCTACGAGCAGTACTTC. It specifies CASSRRDKTYEQYF.

This clone was seen just once. Other DNA sequences of this sample code for an identical CDR3. The chain couples TRBV28 to TRBJ2-3; no reliable D call. From germline, CDR1 is MDHEN and CDR2 SYDVKM. CDR3 length: 12 amino acids. The germline V and J ends were trimmed by 5 bases and 0 bases, with 3 bases remaining between them. The CDR3 reads CASSPSTDTQYF. The CDR3 DNA sequence: TGTGCCAGCAGTCCCAGCACAGATACGCAGTATTTT. Full variable domain (remainder filled in from reference TRBV28 and TRBJ2-3): DVKVTQSSRYLVKRTGEKVFLECVQDMDHENMFWYRQDPGLGLRLIYFSYDVKMKEKGDIPEGYSVSREKKERFSLILESASTNQTSMYLCASSPSTDTQYFGPGTRLTVL.

The chain links TRBV14 to TRBJ2-1; 10 nucleotides agree with TRBD2. CDR3 length equals 19 residues. Per germline, CDR1 SGHDN and CDR2 FVKESK. V was clipped by 3 bases and J by 8 bases; unmatched bases: 19. CDR3 DNA: TGTGCCAGCAGCCACAAGATAAGTCGTCGGGGACTAGCGATCTATGAGCAGTTCTTC. Translation: CASSHKISRRGLAIYEQFF. Full variable domain (outside the CDR3, taken from reference TRBV14 and TRBJ2-1): EAGVTQFPSHSVIEKGQTVTLRCDPISGHDNLYWYRRVMGKEIKFLLHFVKESKQDESGMPNNRFLAERTGGTYSTLKVQPAELEDSGVYFCASSHKISRRGLAIYEQFFGPGTRLTVL.

This chain connects TRBV9 to TRBJ2-7, with TRBD1 identical over 8 bases. V shed 4 bases, J shed 8 bases, and the junction held 8 bases outside the gene matches. This CDR3 is 13 amino acids long. Germline CDR1 reads SGDLS; CDR2 reads YYNGEE. In DNA form, the CDR3 reads TGTGCCAGCAGCCCAAGGACAGGGTTCAAGCAGTACTTC. Amino acids: CASSPRTGFKQYF. The full variable domain, rest sourced from reference TRBV9 and TRBJ2-7, is DSGVTQTPKHLITATGQRVTLRCSPRSGDLSVYWYQQSLDQGLQFLIQYYNGEERAKGNILERFSAQQFPDLHSELNLSSLELGDSALYFCASSPRTGFKQYFGPGTRLTVT.

V and J are TRBV19 and TRBJ1-5, with D perhaps matching TRBD1 (5 bases). The CDR3 totals 16 residues. The V and J ends lost 5 bases and 3 bases respectively, with 17 bases between them. CDR1 is LNHDA and CDR2 is SQIVND in the germline V gene (reference sequence). The CDR3 DNA reads TGTGCCAGTAGTCCCGGGGCGCAGTCACCCAATCAGCCCCAGCATTTT. It codes for CASSPGAQSPNQPQHF.

The chain is built from TRBV10-3 and TRBJ2-3; TRBD1 matches 10 bases. V shed 7 bases and J 2 bases; nucleotides not matched to a gene: 9. The germline V gene has CDR1 ENHRY and CDR2 SYGVKD. CDR3 length equals 16 residues. The CDR3 here is CAIKPSGTGATDTQYF. CDR3 coding DNA: TGTGCCATCAAACCCTCCGGGACAGGGGCCACAGATACGCAGTATTTT.

The rearrangement links TRBV9 to TRBJ2-7; D unclear. The V gene's germline CDR1 is SGDLS and CDR2 YYNGEE. V gave up 0 bases and J gave up 3 bases, with 13 bases separating them. CDR3 length: 15 amino acids. The CDR3 nucleotides read TGTGCCAGCAGCGTAGGGCCAAGGCCAAACTACGAGCAGTACTTC. Translating gives CASSVGPRPNYEQYF.

The genes are TRBV9 and TRBJ1-2; 9 bases agree with TRBD1. V shed 0 bases, J shed 6 bases, and the junction held 6 bases outside the gene matches. Germline CDR1 reads SGDLS; CDR2 reads YYNGEE. CDR3 length equals 15 residues. The CDR3 DNA reads as TGTGCCAGCAGCGTAGCGGGACAGGGTGTAAATGGCTACACCTTC. Translation: CASSVAGQGVNGYTF.

V is TRBV27 and J is TRBJ1-4, with D possibly being TRBD1 (5 bases). The CDR3 sequence is 15 residues long. Trimming cost V 5 bases and J 7 bases, with 17 bases left between them. Germline V gene data show CDR1 as MNHEY and CDR2 as SMNVEV (reference sequence). DNA for the CDR3: TGTGCCAGCAGTGTCGCAGGGTTAGAAGGTGAAAAACTGTTTTTT. It encodes CASSVAGLEGEKLFF.

This clone was counted between two and nine times. Additional DNA sequences in this sample encode the identical CDR3. The CDR3 coding sequence is TGTGCCAGCAGCCCCTTGGAGACCCAGTACTTC. Protein: CASSPLETQYF. The chain employs TRBV7-9 and TRBJ2-5, with D unclear. CDR1 is SEHNR and CDR2 is FQNEAQ in the germline V gene (reference sequence). CDR3 length: 11 residues. The V and J ends lost 5 bases and 5 bases respectively, with 6 bases between them.

V is TRBV6-5 and J is TRBJ2-1, with D possibly TRBD1 on 6 matching bases. The germline V and J ends were trimmed by 7 bases and 9 bases, with 16 bases remaining between them. The CDR3 sequence is 13 residues long. CDR1 is MNHEY and CDR2 is SVGAGI in the germline V gene. The CDR3 loop is CASTGQQGFEQFF. CDR3 DNA sequence: TGTGCCAGCACTGGACAGCAAGGCTTTGAGCAGTTCTTC.

The chain has TRBV7-2 and TRBJ2-7; D is undetermined. V was cut by 5 bases and J by 3 bases, with 11 bases left in between. The germline V gene has CDR1 SGHTA and CDR2 FQGNSA. The length of the CDR3 is 13 residues. In DNA form, the CDR3 reads TGTGCCAGCAGCCCCAGTAGGTTCTACGAGCAGTACTTC. Its protein product is CASSPSRFYEQYF.

The genes are TRBV11-1 and TRBJ2-1, with 8 bases identical to TRBD1. Germline V CDR1 and CDR2: SGHAT, FQDESV (reference sequence). The CDR3 covers 19 residues. The V gene end was trimmed by 5 bases and the J gene end by 4 bases; junction bases not matched to a gene: 19. CDR3 bases: TGTGCCAGCAGCCTTGGACAGGGCGGATTAGCGGAGGGTTACAATGAGCAGTTCTTC. It yields the protein CASSLGQGGLAEGYNEQFF.

The chain recombines TRBV2 with TRBJ2-7; 9 nucleotides match TRBD1. The junction had 5 bases not matched to a gene; V was cut back by 6 bases and J by 2 bases. Per germline, CDR1 SNHLY and CDR2 FYNNEI. CDR3 length: 14 amino acids. The CDR3 loop is CASRAGTGTYEQYF. CDR3 sequence (DNA): TGTGCCAGCAGAGCCGGGACAGGGACCTACGAGCAGTACTTC.

The J gene is TRBJ2-5, the V gene TRBV4-3; D remains ambiguous. Trimming shortened V by 0 bases and J by 7 bases, and 9 bases separated the two germline ends. Germline V gene lookup returns CDR1 LGHNA and CDR2 YSLEER. This CDR3 region has 13 residues. The CDR3 region is CASSQDGTGTQYF. The CDR3 nucleotides read TGCGCCAGCAGCCAAGATGGTACGGGGACCCAGTACTTC.